The 5 T cell receptor beta chains below all came from one sample that was sequenced in a study of blood T cell repertoires in COVID-19. Generated by immunoSEQ multiplex PCR, the TCRdb table keeps only in-frame clones and is missing some. The top ten clones hold 7.9% of a sample with over 100,000 clones, around four fifths of them seen once. Sample: peripheral blood. The source of these receptors is a man in his 70s with acute or convalescent COVID-19.

The chain links TRBV9 to TRBJ1-2, with 7 nucleotides matching TRBD1. V lost 2 bases and J lost 5; bases outside the gene matches: 3. The germline V gene encodes CDR1 SGDLS and CDR2 YYNGEE. CDR3 size: 13 residues. The CDR3 region is CASSVGQEYGYTF. DNA of the CDR3: TGTGCCAGCAGCGTCGGACAGGAGTATGGCTACACCTTC. Variable domain in full (rest from reference TRBV9 and TRBJ1-2): DSGVTQTPKHLITATGQRVTLRCSPRSGDLSVYWYQQSLDQGLQFLIQYYNGEERAKGNILERFSAQQFPDLHSELNLSSLELGDSALYFCASSVGQEYGYTFGSGTRLTVV.

The chain employs TRBV5-6 and TRBJ2-1; TRBD1 is a possible D gene (6 bases). The CDR3 length is 13 residues. V was trimmed by 2 bases and J by 7 bases, leaving 10 bases between them. The V gene's germline CDR1 is SGHDT and CDR2 YYEEEE. The CDR3 bases are TGTGCCAGCAGCTTCGGACAGACTAATGAGCAGTTCTTC. It translates to CASSFGQTNEQFF.

The rearrangement joins TRBV21-1 to TRBJ1-1; the table's D call of TRBD1 was not tested on the DNA. TRBV21-1 is reported as a pseudogene. The CDR3 is made up of 15 amino acids. CDR3 sequence reads: CASSIFRTTISEAFF. CDR3 nucleotides: TGTGCCAGCAGCATTTTCCGGACAACTATCTCTGAAGCTTTCTTT.

The chain links TRBV5-8 to TRBJ2-2; tentative D call: TRBD2 (6 bases). Trimming took 4 bases from V and 2 from J, leaving 15 bases between them. The CDR3 has 16 residues. In germline, CDR1 is SGHTS, CDR2 YDEGEE. The CDR3 coding sequence is TGTGCCAGCAGCCCGAGATGGAGGGACAACACCGGGGAGCTGTTTTTT. Amino acid sequence: CASSPRWRDNTGELFF.

This clone was counted once. The same CDR3 is also encoded by other DNA sequences in this sample. This chain joins TRBV5-1 and TRBJ1-5; 7 positions agree with TRBD1. Germline V CDR1 and CDR2: SGHRS, YFSETQ. With V trimmed by 4 bases and J by 1 base, 2 bases remained unmatched. CDR3 length: 14 residues. The CDR3 protein is CASSLGQSNQPQHF. DNA of the CDR3: TGCGCCAGCAGCCTGGGACAGAGCAATCAGCCCCAGCATTTT.